The present entry profiles one T cell receptor (beta chain) with its context. Its antigen is not known. These data are taken from a study of regulatory T cells in long-lasting Graves disease. The wider study: Patients with persistent Graves' disease had over 5 years of antithyroid drugs and persistent TSH receptor antibodies. Notes on the study in general: Persistent disease was associated with favored TRBV28 usage and with favored use of TRBJ1-2 and TRBJ2-5.

According to the study, TCR beta libraries were built with iRepertoire HTBI primers and CDR3-region Arm-PCR. Original processing notes: Overall, samples carried approximately 60 TRBV and 13 to 15 TRBJ segments. TCRdb analysed the multiplex PCR reads with MiXCR anew, one entry per CDR3 protein. The V and J calls follow TCRdb's processing rather than the paper's. Altogether 600,000 to 800,000 distinct CDR3 sequences are present, around 30% being singletons, with the ten largest covering around 42%. Stated time point: persistent/refractory GD, antithyroid drugs over 5 years with positive TRAb. PBMCs provided the RNA from which the TCR library was made. Trimming shortened V by 2 bases and J by 7 bases, and 12 bases separated the two germline ends. Germline V gene lookup returns CDR1 MNHEY and CDR2 SVGEGT. CDR3 length: 14 residues.

V and J are TRBV6-2 or TRBV6-3 and TRBJ1-5, with D maybe TRBD1 (5 bases). The clonotype originates from a female donor with Graves disease. The source was peripheral blood mononuclear cells (PBMCs), collected when the disease was refractory, from a patient treated with antithyroid drugs. DNA for the CDR3: TGTGCCAGCAGTTACGGGGGAATGGGCCAGCCCCAGCATTTT. Its translation: CASSYGGMGQPQHF.